The 18 T cell receptor beta chains presented below share a single source sample, sequenced in a study of spatial heterogeneity in lung cancer. Whole-study results and caveats: Mutation counts in tumors were tracked by counts of expanded intratumoral alpha and beta TCRs.

For these TCRs, the target antigens are not known. TCRdb called the 5' RACE reads again in MiXCR, with one record for every CDR3 protein. The sample holds approximately 12,000 distinct CDR3 sequences; under 6% are singletons and the top ten take approximately 26%. Time point meaning: sample taken at primary tumor resection. The sequencing here drew on lung tumor tissue, taken at surgery. These receptors all stem from a male donor with early-stage non-small cell lung cancer.

This clonotype was counted only a few times. This beta chain slipped into a library made for alpha chains as a stray read, so its size is not meaningful. The rearrangement uses TRBV7-2 and TRBJ1-2, with no clear D. V was trimmed by 5 bases and J by 4 bases, leaving 11 bases between them. CDR3 size: 13 residues. Germline values: CDR1 SGHTA, CDR2 FQGNSA. CDR3 sequence reads: CASSMSGVYGYTF. The CDR3 DNA is TGTGCCAGCAGCATGTCCGGGGTCTATGGCTACACCTTC.

On this clonotype: A library prepared for alpha chains yielded this beta chain as an off-target read; its size is of little meaning. The V call is TRBV10-3, the J call TRBJ2-2; TRBD1 matches 8 bases. This CDR3 has 17 amino acids. Germline CDR1 and CDR2: ENHRY and SYGVKD. Germline trimming cut 3 bases from V and 5 bases from J; bases unmatched to any gene: 11. CDR3 in amino acids: CAISDPPDRGSTGELFF. DNA for the CDR3: TGTGCCATCAGTGATCCCCCCGACAGGGGCTCTACCGGGGAGCTGTTTTTT.

Comments on this clonotype: A library made for alpha chains picked up this beta chain off target, so its size means little. The chain couples TRBV5-1 to TRBJ2-6; TRBD1 matches at 7 bases. The CDR3 runs to 16 residues. Germline V gene data show CDR1 as SGHRS and CDR2 as YFSETQ. The V segment lost 0 bases and the J segment 4 bases; nucleotides outside the gene matches: 4. This chain's CDR3 is CASSLVTGLGANVLTF. Written as DNA, the CDR3 is TGCGCCAGCAGCTTGGTGACAGGGTTGGGGGCCAACGTCCTGACTTTC.

This clonotype has ten or more counts. This beta chain was picked up by a library intended for alpha chains and is off target, so its count carries little meaning. This sequence joins TRBV7-2 and TRBJ2-5, with 14 nucleotides matching TRBD2. Germline assignment: CDR1 SGHTA and CDR2 FQGNSA. This CDR3 is built from 16 residues. With V trimmed by 4 bases and J by 4 bases, 5 bases remained unmatched. CDR3 DNA sequence: TGTGCCAGCAGCTCCAGGACTAGCGGGGGGCCAGAGACCCAGTACTTC. Translating it yields CASSSRTSGGPETQYF.

There are many counts of this clonotype. Being off target in a library aimed at alpha chains, this beta chain has a size of little meaning. This chain links TRBV7-8 with TRBJ1-2, with a tentative D call TRBD1 (5 bases). This CDR3 has 15 residues. Looked up from germline, CDR1 is SGHVS and CDR2 is FQNEAQ. With 3 bases removed from V and 3 bases from J, the gap between germline ends came to 14 bases. The CDR3 protein is CASSLGPRSDYGYTF. The CDR3 nucleotides read TGTGCCAGCAGCTTGGGACCGCGGTCCGACTATGGCTACACCTTC.

This clonotype turned up a few times. Found in a library prepared for alpha chains, this beta chain is an off-target read, and its abundance has little meaning. The chain is built from TRBV6-5 and TRBJ2-7; a weak D match, TRBD2 (5 bases). The germline gives CDR1 MNHEY, CDR2 SVGAGI. This CDR3 is 14 amino acids long. V lost 0 bases, J lost 11 bases, and 17 bases lay in between. The CDR3 here is CASSYSGISIGEYF. The CDR3 DNA reads as TGTGCCAGCAGTTACTCAGGGATCTCAATCGGGGAGTACTTC.

This clonotype was observed at least ten times. Since the library was made to target alpha chains, this beta chain is a stray read and its abundance is not meaningful. The chain links TRBV7-9 to TRBJ2-3; tentative D call: TRBD1 (6 bases). This CDR3 has 13 amino acids. The V and J ends lost 10 bases and 2 bases respectively, with 13 bases between them. The germline gives CDR1 SEHNR, CDR2 FQNEAQ (reference sequence). CDR3 residues: CATSGVNTDTQYF. CDR3 sequence (DNA): TGTGCCACCTCAGGGGTGAACACAGATACGCAGTATTTT.

This clonotype was observed many times. This beta chain turned up in a library designed for alpha chains; as an off-target read, its abundance says little. The chain links TRBV12-3 or TRBV12-4 to TRBJ2-3; 11 bases are a match to TRBD2. The ends lost 8 bases at V and 4 bases at J; junction bases unmatched: 2. The CDR3 is made up of 13 amino acids. DNA of the CDR3: TGTGCCAGCCTAGCGGGGGGCCCAGATACGCAGTATTTT. It codes for CASLAGGPDTQYF.

In this sample, this clonotype turned up many times. The size of this beta chain means little, since it is a stray read in a library made for alpha chains. V and J are TRBV20-1 and TRBJ1-2, with D tentatively TRBD1 (5 bases). Germline loops: CDR1 DFQATT, CDR2 SNEGSKA (reference sequence). The CDR3 runs 16 residues. V lost 3 bases, J lost 7 bases, and 24 bases lay in between. The DNA for the CDR3 is TGCAGTGCTAGTTCCCCATCAGTCCGGGGGATAGGTGGCTACACCTTC. It specifies CSASSPSVRGIGGYTF.

This clonotype was counted at least ten times. This beta chain is an off-target read within a library intended for alpha chains, so its frequency means little. The V call is TRBV12-3 or TRBV12-4, the J call TRBJ2-3; 9 nucleotides align to TRBD1. There are 14 residues in the CDR3. The J segment lost 1 base and the V segment lost 7 bases, leaving 3 bases of the junction unmatched. The DNA for the CDR3 is TGTGCCAGCATACGGGACAGGGGCACAGATACGCAGTATTTT. It yields the protein CASIRDRGTDTQYF.

Remarks on this clonotype: The library was designed around alpha chains, so this beta chain is a stray read whose abundance carries little weight. The chain recombines TRBV18 with TRBJ1-5, with 9 bases lining up with TRBD1. The CDR3 covers 16 residues. Germline V gene lookup returns CDR1 KGHSH and CDR2 LQKENI. Losses at the gene ends were 3 bases for V and 5 bases for J; bases not matched to a gene: 8. CDR3 protein: CASSPEGGQGHQPQHF. CDR3 sequence (DNA): TGTGCCAGCTCACCTGAGGGGGGACAGGGCCATCAGCCCCAGCATTTT.

In this sample, this clonotype turned up many times. This beta chain is off target for a library built for alpha chains, so its abundance means little. The chain is built from TRBV18 and TRBJ2-3; maybe TRBD1 (6 bases). Between the trimmed V and J ends, which lost 6 bases and 5 bases, there was a span of 9 bases. Germline V CDR1 and CDR2: KGHSH, LQKENI. The CDR3 consists of 12 residues. The CDR3 loop reads CASSPDRDTQYF. Here the CDR3 DNA reads TGTGCCAGCTCGCCGGACAGAGATACGCAGTATTTT.

This clonotype was seen more than once but under ten times. With the library built for alpha chains, this beta chain is off target and its frequency is not meaningful. This chain uses TRBV3-1 with TRBJ2-3; perhaps TRBD1 as D (5 bases). V lost 0 bases, J lost 2 bases, and 15 bases lay in between. Germline V CDR1 and CDR2: LGHDT, YNNKEL (reference sequence). The CDR3 has 17 amino acids. The CDR3 loop is CASSQDLGHEFTDTQYF. The DNA of the CDR3 is TGTGCCAGCAGCCAAGATCTAGGACACGAGTTCACAGATACGCAGTATTTT.

This clonotype was detected many times. As an off-target read in a library built for alpha chains, this beta chain has a frequency of little significance. The chain is built from TRBV11-2 and TRBJ2-1, with 8 bases lining up with TRBD1. This CDR3 region has 15 residues. J was trimmed by 8 bases and V by 3 bases; bases with no gene match: 9. The germline V gene encodes CDR1 SGHAT and CDR2 FQNNGV. The CDR3 is CASSFSGGSVDEQFF. The CDR3 DNA sequence: TGTGCCAGCAGCTTCTCAGGGGGCTCAGTCGATGAGCAGTTCTTC.

There are many counts of this clonotype. This beta chain is a stray sequence in a library constructed for alpha chains; its clone size is not meaningful. The chain employs TRBV3-1 and TRBJ1-6; D gene unclear. V lost 6 bases, J lost 16 bases, and 13 bases lay in between. Germline V lookup: CDR1 LGHDT, CDR2 YNNKEL (reference sequence). The CDR3 spans 11 residues. The CDR3: CASRAPTNLHF. CDR3 coding DNA: TGTGCCAGCAGGGCGCCCACGAATCTCCACTTT. Based on the CDR3 plus reference TRBV3-1 and TRBJ1-6, the full variable domain is DTAVSQTPKYLVTQMGNDKSIKCEQNLGHDTMYWYKQDSKKFLKIMFSYNNKELIINETVPNRFSPKSPDKAHLNLHINSLELGDSAVYFCASRAPTNLHFGNGTRLTVT.

This clonotype came up a few times. The library was built for alpha chains, so this beta chain is an off-target read and its size means little. The V and J genes are TRBV11-2 and TRBJ2-3, with D tentatively TRBD2 (6 bases). CDR3 length: 17 residues. Germline V gives CDR1 SGHAT, CDR2 FQNNGV. Trimming took off 4 bases at V and 2 bases at J, with 19 bases between the two ends. The CDR3 DNA reads as TGTGCCAGCAGCTCGACCGTGGGGCGGGGTGCCACAGATACGCAGTATTTT. It encodes CASSSTVGRGATDTQYF.

This clonotype was picked up many times. This beta chain is an unintended read in a library built for alpha chains; its size means little. The chain recombines TRBV10-3 with TRBJ2-3; D possibly corresponds to TRBD2 (5 bases). The length of the CDR3 is 13 residues. The V gene lost 8 bases and the J gene lost 0 bases, with 9 bases spanning the gap. The germline CDR1 and CDR2 sequences are ENHRY and SYGVKD. DNA of the CDR3: TGTGCCATCCGGGGTGCTAGCACAGATACGCAGTATTTT. It codes for CAIRGASTDTQYF.

Concerning this clonotype itself: Little can be read into the size of this beta chain, an off-target read in a library designed for alpha chains. The V and J genes are TRBV11-2 and TRBJ1-1; D ambiguous. The CDR3 length is 13 residues. Trimming stripped 0 bases from V and 6 bases from J, with 8 bases between. Germline V gene sequence: CDR1 SGHAT, CDR2 FQNNGV. The CDR3 coding sequence is TGTGCCAGCAGCTTAGAAGCGGGAGCTGAAGCTTTCTTT. This sequence encodes CASSLEAGAEAFF.